The next 18 T cell receptor beta chains were all read from a single sample in a study of human thymus T cells. Profiled with immunoSEQ multiplex PCR; TCRdb holds only in-frame clones, not every one. The table records about 78,000 clones, 96% of them present only once. Resections from corrective heart surgery supplied the thymus tissue. The specimen was thymus tissue. These receptors came from a boy younger than two with a congenital heart defect but otherwise immunologically healthy.

CDR3 in DNA: TGTGCCATCAGTGATGATCTGGCCTACGAGCAGTACTTC. As protein: CAISDDLAYEQYF. The V gene is TRBV10-3, the J gene TRBJ2-7, with unresolved D. The CDR3 totals 13 residues. V lost 3 bases, J lost 2 bases, and 8 bases lay in between. Germline loops: CDR1 ENHRY, CDR2 SYGVKD.

The rearrangement links TRBV5-4 to TRBJ2-1; D is unresolved. This CDR3 is 13 amino acids long. CDR1 SGHNT and CDR2 YYREEE come from the germline V gene (reference sequence). Trimming cost V 1 base and J 9 bases, with 11 bases left between them. The CDR3 protein is CASSLTATGEQFF. CDR3 DNA sequence: TGTGCCAGCAGCTTGACGGCGACGGGTGAGCAGTTCTTC. Full variable domain (remainder filled in from reference TRBV5-4 and TRBJ2-1): ETGVTQSPTHLIKTRGQQVTLRCSSQSGHNTVSWYQQALGQGPQFIFQYYREEENGRGNFPPRFSGLQFPNYSSELNVNALELDDSALYLCASSLTATGEQFFGPGTRLTVL.

The chain carries TRBV19 and TRBJ2-7, with 9 nucleotides matching TRBD1. The germline V gene encodes CDR1 LNHDA and CDR2 SQIVND (reference sequence). The CDR3 has 15 residues. Losses at the gene ends were 6 bases for V and 5 bases for J; bases not matched to a gene: 11. The CDR3 protein is CASSRTGTGCDEQYF. In DNA, the CDR3 is TGTGCCAGTAGCAGGACCGGGACAGGGTGTGACGAGCAGTACTTC.

The CDR3 loop is CASRFRVYYEQYF. Here the CDR3 DNA reads TGTGCCAGCAGGTTTAGGGTATACTACGAGCAGTACTTC. The rearrangement joins TRBV6-6 to TRBJ2-7; D is unclear. V was trimmed by 6 bases and J by 3 bases, leaving 12 bases between them. The CDR3 totals 13 residues. The germline V gene encodes CDR1 MNHNY and CDR2 SVGAGI (reference sequence).

The V call is TRBV5-1, the J call TRBJ2-3; 9 bases map to TRBD2. The V segment lost 4 bases and the J segment 5 bases; nucleotides outside the gene matches: 11. Germline values: CDR1 SGHRS, CDR2 YFSETQ. The CDR3 extends over 16 amino acids. CDR3 coding DNA: TGCGCCAGCAGCAAGTATAGCGGGGGCGTCGGAGATACGCAGTATTTT. As protein: CASSKYSGGVGDTQYF.

The chain combines TRBV9 with TRBJ1-1; D is unresolved. Germline V gene data show CDR1 as SGDLS and CDR2 as YYNGEE. V lost 0 bases and J 0 bases, leaving 15 bases between the germline ends. CDR3 length equals 17 residues. Written as DNA, the CDR3 is TGTGCCAGCAGCGTAGTCCGGGCCTGGAGGGTGAACACTGAAGCTTTCTTT. Amino acids: CASSVVRAWRVNTEAFF.

The chain carries TRBV19 and TRBJ2-2, with TRBD2 matching over 9 bases. With V trimmed by 8 bases and J by 3 bases, 7 bases remained unmatched. CDR3 length equals 15 residues. CDR1 and CDR2 (germline): LNHDA, SQIVND (reference sequence). The CDR3 loop reads CASRVREGHTGELFF. The CDR3 nucleotides are TGTGCCAGTCGTGTGCGGGAGGGGCACACCGGGGAGCTGTTTTTT.

This clone appeared once. The V gene is TRBV28, the J gene TRBJ2-1; no definite D call. Trimming stripped 3 bases from V and 6 bases from J, with 12 bases between. This CDR3 is built from 14 residues. Germline V gene data show CDR1 as MDHEN and CDR2 as SYDVKM. The CDR3 loop is CASSLYRPSNEQFF. In nucleotides, the CDR3 is TGTGCCAGCAGTTTGTACCGGCCGAGCAATGAGCAGTTCTTC.

The V call is TRBV5-5, the J call TRBJ2-7; 15 bases line up with TRBD2. The V gene's germline CDR1 is SGHKS and CDR2 YYEKEE (reference sequence). The CDR3 spans 18 residues. The V gene end was trimmed by 1 base and the J gene end by 3 bases; junction bases not matched to a gene: 8. The CDR3 reads CASSLRGLAGGRLYEQYF. The DNA of the CDR3 is TGTGCCAGCAGCTTGAGGGGACTAGCGGGAGGCCGACTCTACGAGCAGTACTTC.

The chain combines TRBV2 with TRBJ1-2, with D possibly matching TRBD1 (5 bases). CDR1 and CDR2 (germline): SNHLY, FYNNEI. The CDR3 has 15 residues. V gave up 6 bases and J gave up 2 bases, with 16 bases separating them. The CDR3, as DNA: TGTGCCAGCAGGTCCTTTGACAGAATAAACTATGGCTACACCTTC. Encoded protein: CASRSFDRINYGYTF.

The rearrangement links TRBV28 to TRBJ1-3, with a possible D match to TRBD1 (5 bases). CDR3 size: 18 residues. Germline V gene lookup returns CDR1 MDHEN and CDR2 SYDVKM. Trimming removed 3 bases from V and 2 bases from J, with 20 bases in between. CDR3 region: CASSFPQGTHPPGNTIYF. Here the CDR3 DNA reads TGTGCCAGCAGTTTCCCCCAGGGTACCCACCCCCCTGGAAACACCATATATTTT.

The J gene is TRBJ2-1, the V gene TRBV28; D is perhaps TRBD1 (6 bases). In germline, CDR1 is MDHEN, CDR2 SYDVKM. This CDR3 has 15 amino acids. Trimming took 2 bases from V and 3 from J, leaving 11 bases between them. The CDR3 DNA follows: TGTGCCAGCAGTTTAAGGGACACCTACTACAATGAGCAGTTCTTC. It is translated as CASSLRDTYYNEQFF.

V usage is TRBV25-1 and J usage is TRBJ2-3, with D unclear. Trimming removed 6 bases from V and 3 bases from J, with 10 bases in between. Germline-derived CDR1 and CDR2 are MGHDK and SYGVNS. This CDR3 comprises 13 residues. CDR3 DNA sequence: TGTGCCAGCAGGGAGACTGTAACAGATACGCAGTATTTT. Its translation: CASRETVTDTQYF.

The V and J genes are TRBV4-3 and TRBJ2-3; 13 bases align to TRBD2. Trimming removed 0 bases from V and 3 bases from J; junction bases left unmatched: 9. Germline V CDR1 and CDR2: LGHNA, YSLEER. CDR3 size: 19 residues. The CDR3 protein is CASSQEPPGTSGATDTQYF. The CDR3 DNA is TGCGCCAGCAGCCAAGAACCCCCCGGGACTAGCGGGGCGACAGATACGCAGTATTTT.

The CDR3 nucleotides are TGTGCCAGCAGCTCCGCTTTTCCAGGTGCCAGGGGCCAAGAGACCCAGTACTTC. Translated, it gives CASSSAFPGARGQETQYF. This rearrangement joins TRBV11-3 to TRBJ2-5; D perhaps matches TRBD1 (6 bases). V was shortened by 4 bases and J by 1 base, with 22 bases between the two germline ends. The germline V gene encodes CDR1 SGHNT and CDR2 YENEEA. The CDR3 sequence is 18 residues long.

CDR3 loop: CASSITPHDRANTEAFF. In DNA, the CDR3 is TGTGCCAGTAGTATAACCCCCCACGACAGGGCGAACACTGAAGCTTTCTTT. The gene calls are TRBV19 and TRBJ1-1, with 7 bases matching TRBD1. Unmatched junction bases numbered 10, after V lost 2 bases and J lost 1 base. The germline V gene encodes CDR1 LNHDA and CDR2 SQIVND (reference sequence). The CDR3 extends over 17 amino acids.

V and J are TRBV2 and TRBJ1-2, with D possibly TRBD1 on 5 matching bases. The germline V gene encodes CDR1 SNHLY and CDR2 FYNNEI. The CDR3 loop spans 16 amino acids. V was shortened by 0 bases and J by 2 bases, with 13 bases between the two germline ends. CDR3 nucleotide sequence: TGTGCCAGCAGTGAAGCGCGAGCAGGGAAAAACTATGGCTACACCTTC. Protein: CASSEARAGKNYGYTF. The full variable domain, in which reference TRBV2 and TRBJ1-2 provide the parts outside the CDR3, is EPEVTQTPSHQVTQMGQEVILRCVPISNHLYFYWYRQILGQKVEFLVSFYNNEISEKSEIFDDQFSVERPDGSNFTLKIRSTKLEDSAMYFCASSEARAGKNYGYTFGSGTRLTVV.

This sequence joins TRBV27 and TRBJ1-3; 9 nucleotides align to TRBD1. The CDR3 sequence is 15 residues long. The junction had 6 bases not matched to a gene; V was cut back by 5 bases and J by 4 bases. Germline CDR1 reads MNHEY; CDR2 reads SMNVEV (reference sequence). CDR3 bases: TGTGCCAGCAGTAAGGGACAGGGCGTAGGAAACACCATATATTTT. Its protein product is CASSKGQGVGNTIYF.